Shown below are 21 T cell receptor beta chains from a single sample sequenced in a study of cytomegalovirus exposure and HLA in healthy donors. It was with 60 Vbeta and 13 Jbeta primers that the PCR ran. Profiling relied on immunoSEQ multiplex PCR, and the TCRdb table lists in-frame clones only, not all of them. The repertoire holds under 200,000 clones, with roughly 80% as singletons. The sample taken for sequencing was PBMCs. The receptor set was obtained from a man in his forties in good health and CMV-seropositive.

The V gene is TRBV27, the J gene TRBJ2-7; 11 bases are shared with TRBD1. Germline CDR1 MNHEY, CDR2 SMNVEV (reference sequence). There are 17 residues in the CDR3. J gave up 2 bases and V 4 bases, and 10 bases lay outside the gene matches. DNA for the CDR3: TGTGCCAGCAGTTGGGGGGACCCGGGACAGGGGGCCTACGAGCAGTACTTC. Encoded protein: CASSWGDPGQGAYEQYF.

The J gene is TRBJ2-7, the V gene TRBV2, with 7 bases matching TRBD2. Germline CDR1 and CDR2: SNHLY and FYNNEI. The CDR3 totals 13 residues. After removal of 6 bases from V and 0 bases from J, the junction contained 2 bases not matched to a gene. The CDR3 nucleotides read TGTGCCAGCAGCGCTAGCGGCTCCTACGAGCAGTACTTC. Translation: CASSASGSYEQYF.

CDR3 region: CASSSDRTYGYTF. The CDR3 DNA reads as TGTGCCAGCAGCTCGGACAGGACCTATGGCTACACCTTC. The chain combines TRBV5-4 with TRBJ1-2; 7 positions agree with TRBD1. V dropped 3 bases and J dropped 4; count of bases not matched to a gene: 3. The CDR3 runs 13 residues. The germline CDR1 and CDR2 sequences are SGHNT and YYREEE (reference sequence). Together with reference TRBV5-4 and TRBJ1-2, the CDR3 gives the full variable domain: ETGVTQSPTHLIKTRGQQVTLRCSSQSGHNTVSWYQQALGQGPQFIFQYYREEENGRGNFPPRFSGLQFPNYSSELNVNALELDDSALYLCASSSDRTYGYTFGSGTRLTVV.

This clone was detected only a few times. This chain links TRBV5-4 with TRBJ1-4; 7 bases map to TRBD1. Germline V gives CDR1 SGHNT, CDR2 YYREEE (reference sequence). The CDR3 runs 13 residues. J was trimmed by 10 bases and V by 5 bases; bases with no gene match: 8. The CDR3, as DNA: TGTGCCAGCAGTTCCGACAGGGAAACAAAACTGTTTTTT. Translation: CASSSDRETKLFF.

J is TRBJ1-5 and V is TRBV2; the match to TRBD1 covers 9 bases. After removal of 1 base from V and 5 bases from J, the junction contained 3 bases not matched to a gene. Germline CDR1 is SNHLY and CDR2 is FYNNEI. This CDR3 is built from 15 residues. The CDR3 reads CASSEGNRGHQPQHF. The CDR3 DNA reads TGTGCCAGCAGTGAAGGAAACAGGGGGCATCAGCCCCAGCATTTT.

In this sample, this clone turned up once. The V gene is TRBV7-2, the J gene TRBJ2-7; 13 bases agree with TRBD2. The CDR3 is 16 residues long. V dropped 6 bases and J dropped 2; count of bases not matched to a gene: 7. Germline CDR1 reads SGHTA; CDR2 reads FQGNSA. The CDR3 region has the DNA TGTGCCAGCAGTAGGACTAGCGGGGGCCGCCCCTACGAGCAGTACTTC. This sequence encodes CASSRTSGGRPYEQYF. Based on the CDR3 plus reference TRBV7-2 and TRBJ2-7, the full variable domain is GAGVSQSPSNKVTEKGKDVELRCDPISGHTALYWYRQSLGQGLEFLIYFQGNSAPDKSGLPSDRFSAERTGGSVSTLTIQRTQQEDSAVYLCASSRTSGGRPYEQYFGPGTRLTVT.

The gene calls are TRBV7-2 and TRBJ1-3; D perhaps matches TRBD1 (5 bases). There are 18 residues in the CDR3. Looked up from germline, CDR1 is SGHTA and CDR2 is FQGNSA. V was shortened by 2 bases and J by 0 bases, with 17 bases between the two germline ends. Here the CDR3 reads CASSLFPDRRISGNTIYF. In DNA, the CDR3 is TGTGCCAGCAGCTTATTCCCTGACAGACGAATCTCTGGAAACACCATATATTTT.

CDR3 sequence: CSVDKGQGSYEQYF. In DNA form, the CDR3 reads TGCAGCGTTGACAAGGGACAGGGCTCCTACGAGCAGTACTTC. The chain is built from TRBV29-1 and TRBJ2-7; 9 bases fit TRBD1. CDR1 and CDR2 (germline): SQVTM, ANQGSEA. The ends lost 3 bases at V and 0 bases at J; junction bases unmatched: 3. The CDR3 contains 14 residues.

J is TRBJ1-1 and V is TRBV4-3; 9 positions match TRBD1. Losses at the gene ends were 5 bases for V and 5 bases for J; bases not matched to a gene: 6. CDR3 length: 14 residues. CDR1 is LGHNA, CDR2 YSLEER, per germline. The CDR3 loop is CASSNRGQGTEAFF. The CDR3, as DNA: TGCGCCAGCAGCAACCGGGGACAGGGTACTGAAGCTTTCTTT.

The chain combines TRBV28 with TRBJ2-7, with D perhaps TRBD1 (6 bases). V was pared by 10 bases and J by 0 bases, with 10 bases between. The CDR3 is made up of 12 amino acids. Germline CDR1 MDHEN, CDR2 SYDVKM. The DNA of the CDR3 is TGTGCCATCCGGGACAACTCCTACGAGCAGTACTTC. Translated, it gives CAIRDNSYEQYF.

The rearrangement joins TRBV28 to TRBJ1-2; D uncertain. Trimming took off 5 bases at V and 2 bases at J, with 9 bases between the two ends. Germline CDR1 is MDHEN and CDR2 is SYDVKM. The CDR3 loop spans 13 amino acids. The CDR3 coding sequence is TGTGCCAGCAGTCCGACTTGGAACTATGGCTACACCTTC. It yields the protein CASSPTWNYGYTF.

This chain uses TRBV4-3 with TRBJ2-5; 8 bases are a match to TRBD2. There are 15 residues in the CDR3. From germline, CDR1 is LGHNA and CDR2 YSLEER. Trimming cost V 2 bases and J 4 bases; bases outside gene matches: 6. CDR3 in DNA: TGCGCCAGCAGCCAATTGCTAGCGGGCGGAGAGACCCAGTACTTC. It yields the protein CASSQLLAGGETQYF.

In this sample, this clone turned up a few times. The chain recombines TRBV18 with TRBJ2-1, with a tentative D call TRBD1 (5 bases). V lost 5 bases, J lost 12 bases, and 11 bases lay in between. This CDR3 contains 11 residues. The germline V gene has CDR1 KGHSH and CDR2 LQKENI. This CDR3 is CASSSRERQFF. CDR3 DNA: TGTGCCAGCTCATCCAGGGAAAGGCAGTTCTTC.

The V and J genes are TRBV11-3 and TRBJ2-2; unclear D gene. This CDR3 is 13 amino acids long. Germline assignment: CDR1 SGHNT and CDR2 YENEEA. V was cut by 4 bases and J by 6 bases, with 9 bases left in between. The CDR3 nucleotides read TGTGCCAGCAGCTCCACCCTATCCGGGGAGCTGTTTTTT. Protein: CASSSTLSGELFF. Drawing the rest from reference TRBV11-3 and TRBJ2-2, the complete variable domain is EAGVVQSPRYKIIEKKQPVAFWCNPISGHNTLYWYLQNLGQGPELLIRYENEEAVDDSQLPKDRFSAERLKGVDSTLKIQPAELGDSAVYLCASSSTLSGELFFGEGSRLTVL.

V and J are TRBV5-4 and TRBJ2-1; 10 bases match TRBD1. Germline CDR1 reads SGHNT; CDR2 reads YYREEE (reference sequence). After removal of 2 bases from V and 4 bases from J, the junction contained 6 bases not matched to a gene. The CDR3 loop spans 16 amino acids. The CDR3 coding sequence is TGTGCCAGCAGCTTCCCGGGACAGGGGAAGTACAATGAGCAGTTCTTC. Translating it yields CASSFPGQGKYNEQFF.

The CDR3 coding sequence is TGTGCCAGTTCCCGCGCGGGCCTGTCTTACAATGAGCAGTTCTTC. Translated, it gives CASSRAGLSYNEQFF. The chain combines TRBV19 with TRBJ2-1, with D possibly TRBD2 on 5 matching bases. V was shortened by 8 bases and J by 4 bases, with 18 bases between the two germline ends. Per germline, CDR1 LNHDA and CDR2 SQIVND (reference sequence). The CDR3 is 15 residues long.

This sequence joins TRBV5-6 and TRBJ1-5; TRBD1 matches at 9 bases. Germline V gene sequence: CDR1 SGHDT, CDR2 YYEEEE. The CDR3 is 15 residues long. V lost 5 bases to trimming and J lost 4 bases; unmatched junction nucleotides: 7. CDR3 sequence: CASSSLDRGNQPQHF. The CDR3 DNA is TGTGCCAGCAGTTCTTTGGACAGGGGAAATCAGCCCCAGCATTTT. Combining the CDR3 with reference TRBV5-6 and TRBJ1-5 gives the whole variable domain DAGVTQSPTHLIKTRGQQVTLRCSPKSGHDTVSWYQQALGQGPQFIFQYYEEEERQRGNFPDRFSGHQFPNYSSELNVNALLLGDSALYLCASSSLDRGNQPQHFGDGTRLSIL.

The CDR3 protein is CASSLRDRASEQYF. DNA for the CDR3: TGTGCCAGCAGTCTCCGGGACAGGGCCTCCGAGCAGTACTTC. J is TRBJ2-7 and V is TRBV14; TRBD1 matches 9 bases. Trimming took 6 bases from V and 6 from J; bases not matched to a gene: 9. This CDR3 has 14 amino acids. Germline values: CDR1 SGHDN, CDR2 FVKESK.

This clone has only a few counts. V gene TRBV27 combines with J gene TRBJ1-5, with 9 positions matching TRBD1. The CDR3 sequence is 14 residues long. J gave up 2 bases and V 6 bases, and 2 bases lay outside the gene matches. CDR1 and CDR2 (germline): MNHEY, SMNVEV (reference sequence). CDR3 DNA: TGTGCCAGCAGACGGGACAGGGGCAATCAGCCCCAGCATTTT. Protein sequence: CASRRDRGNQPQHF.

This rearrangement joins TRBV6-6 to TRBJ2-1; possible D gene TRBD1, 6 bases. This CDR3 comprises 14 residues. The ends were cut back, 3 bases at V and 5 bases at J, with 11 bases in the middle. Germline V gives CDR1 MNHNY, CDR2 SVGAGI (reference sequence). CDR3 protein: CASSYRTADNEQFF. In nucleotides, the CDR3 is TGTGCCAGCAGTTATAGGACAGCCGACAATGAGCAGTTCTTC.

V is TRBV14 and J is TRBJ2-1; D perhaps matches TRBD1 (6 bases). The germline V gene encodes CDR1 SGHDN and CDR2 FVKESK. V shed 7 bases and J shed 4 bases, with 17 bases lying between them. CDR3 length equals 15 residues. CDR3 DNA: TGTGCCAGCACCGTTACAGGGAGTAATTACAATGAGCAGTTCTTC. This encodes CASTVTGSNYNEQFF. The full variable domain, rest sourced from reference TRBV14 and TRBJ2-1, is EAGVTQFPSHSVIEKGQTVTLRCDPISGHDNLYWYRRVMGKEIKFLLHFVKESKQDESGMPNNRFLAERTGGTYSTLKVQPAELEDSGVYFCASTVTGSNYNEQFFGPGTRLTVL.